The next 17 T cell receptor beta chains were all read from a single sample in a study of patients and donors after allogeneic stem cell transplantation. TCRdb re-analysed the RT-PCR reads in MiXCR, keeping a single row per CDR3 protein. Counted here are about 200,000 distinct CDR3 sequences, 38% occurring once; the ten biggest clones make up approximately 10%. Source material: blood, either unsorted or a sorted T cell fraction (not recorded which). The receptor set was obtained from a human donor who was either an allogeneic HSCT recipient or a stem cell or donor lymphocyte infusion donor (not recorded which). It is not recorded whose cells these are; they may come from a transplant donor.

This clonotype was seen a handful of times. This chain joins TRBV11-2 and TRBJ1-3; D is ambiguous. CDR1 SGHAT and CDR2 FQNNGV come from the germline V gene. Trimming removed 0 bases at V and 4 bases at J, with 7 bases between. The length of the CDR3 is 14 residues. CDR3 sequence reads: CASSLDGVGNTIYF. CDR3 nucleotides: TGTGCCAGCAGCTTAGATGGAGTCGGAAACACCATATATTTT.

In its sample, this clonotype was seen many times. The V and J genes are TRBV12-3 or TRBV12-4 and TRBJ1-2; unclear D gene. Trimming removed 6 bases from V and 2 bases from J, with 10 bases in between. The CDR3 is 13 residues long. The CDR3 DNA reads as TGTGCCAGCAGCCCCGGACTGAACTATGGCTACACCTTC. Residues: CASSPGLNYGYTF.

This clonotype was picked up a small number of times. The chain carries TRBV20-1 and TRBJ2-1; TRBD1 aligns across 8 bases. The germline V gene has CDR1 DFQATT and CDR2 SNEGSKA (reference sequence). With V trimmed by 2 bases and J by 0 bases, 6 bases remained unmatched. The CDR3 contains 16 residues. CDR3 nucleotide sequence: TGCAGTGCTAGACCAGACAGGGGAAGCTCCTACAATGAGCAGTTCTTC. Translating gives CSARPDRGSSYNEQFF.

This clonotype was recorded a few times. V gene TRBV28 combines with J gene TRBJ2-7; tentative D call: TRBD2 (5 bases). The V end lost 10 bases, the J end lost 1 base, and 14 bases lay between the germline ends. CDR3 length: 13 residues. Germline V gene data show CDR1 as MDHEN and CDR2 as SYDVKM. DNA for the CDR3: TGTGCCACCACTAACGGACTTTCCTACGAGCAGTACTTC. This sequence encodes CATTNGLSYEQYF.

This clonotype was seen more than once but under ten times. The V gene is TRBV20-1, the J gene TRBJ1-6, with D perhaps matching TRBD1 (5 bases). V lost 2 bases and J 7 bases, leaving 15 bases between the germline ends. The CDR3 length is 15 residues. The germline gives CDR1 DFQATT, CDR2 SNEGSKA (reference sequence). CDR3 amino acids: CSARNPTAMNSPLHF. The CDR3 region has the DNA TGCAGTGCTAGAAATCCGACAGCGATGAATTCACCCCTCCACTTT.

This chain links TRBV5-1 with TRBJ1-1; D gene unclear. This CDR3 is built from 14 residues. CDR1 SGHRS and CDR2 YFSETQ come from the germline V gene. Trimming left V 0 bases short and J 8 bases short, with 14 bases between. CDR3 residues: CASSLDGWAAEAFF. CDR3 nucleotide sequence: TGCGCCAGCAGCTTGGATGGGTGGGCAGCCGAAGCTTTCTTT.

The chain combines TRBV7-9 with TRBJ1-5; 9 nucleotides align to TRBD1. CDR1 is SEHNR, CDR2 FQNEAQ, per germline (reference sequence). After removal of 0 bases from V and 2 bases from J, the junction contained 8 bases not matched to a gene. This CDR3 is 18 amino acids long. CDR3 sequence reads: CASSLAWTGDDGNQPQHF. DNA of the CDR3: TGTGCCAGCAGCTTAGCTTGGACAGGGGATGACGGCAATCAGCCCCAGCATTTT.

The chain recombines TRBV5-1 with TRBJ1-3; the D is unclear. The V end was cut by 4 bases, the J end by 0 bases, with 20 bases between. CDR1 and CDR2 from the germline V gene are SGHRS and YFSETQ. CDR3 length equals 18 residues. CDR3 coding DNA: TGCGCCAGCAGCCTTACAACGACCCATCAAGGCTCTGGAAACACCATATATTTT. Translating gives CASSLTTTHQGSGNTIYF.

This clonotype came up a few times. The chain joins TRBV29-1 to TRBJ1-2; D remains ambiguous. Germline V CDR1 and CDR2: SQVTM, ANQGSEA. Trimming cost V 3 bases and J 8 bases, with 10 bases left between them. CDR3 size: 11 residues. As DNA, the CDR3 is TGCAGCGTTGAGAGGGTGAACGGCTACACCTTC. Translating gives CSVERVNGYTF.

The rearrangement joins TRBV15 to TRBJ1-2; D remains unclear. CDR1 is LNHNV, CDR2 YYDKDF, per germline (reference sequence). The length of the CDR3 is 13 residues. Trimming removed 5 bases from V and 4 bases from J, with 11 bases in between. The CDR3 nucleotides read TGTGCCACCAGCTTCGAGCTGACCTATGGCTACACCTTC. Amino acids: CATSFELTYGYTF.

At least ten counts were recorded for this clonotype. This chain joins TRBV20-1 and TRBJ1-5, with 9 bases that match TRBD1. CDR3 length equals 15 residues. The germline gives CDR1 DFQATT, CDR2 SNEGSKA (reference sequence). Germline trimming cut 3 bases from V and 4 bases from J; bases unmatched to any gene: 7. As DNA, the CDR3 is TGCAGTGCTAGGTACCGGGACAGGGCTAATCAGCCCCAGCATTTT. It translates to CSARYRDRANQPQHF.

The gene calls are TRBV20-1 and TRBJ1-2; TRBD1 matches at 7 bases. CDR1 is DFQATT, CDR2 SNEGSKA, per germline (reference sequence). This CDR3 has 15 residues. The trim removed 2 bases at V and 2 bases at J, leaving 8 bases unmatched. In DNA form, the CDR3 reads TGCAGTGCTAGAACTCAGGGGGGCCCCAACTATGGCTACACCTTC. Protein: CSARTQGGPNYGYTF.

V and J are TRBV29-1 and TRBJ2-1, with TRBD1 identical over 7 bases. In germline, CDR1 is SQVTM, CDR2 ANQGSEA. V was clipped by 8 bases and J by 7 bases; unmatched bases: 8. This CDR3 region has 12 residues. In nucleotides, the CDR3 is TGCAGCCTAAAGGACAGGCTGAATGAGCAGTTCTTC. Translated, it gives CSLKDRLNEQFF.

This chain uses TRBV7-9 with TRBJ1-1; TRBD1 matches at 8 bases. CDR3 size: 12 residues. Germline-derived CDR1 and CDR2 are SEHNR and FQNEAQ (reference sequence). V lost 8 bases to trimming and J lost 8 bases; unmatched junction nucleotides: 7. CDR3 residues: CASGFWTGEAFF. CDR3 DNA sequence: TGTGCCAGCGGGTTTTGGACAGGGGAAGCTTTCTTT. Combining the CDR3 with reference TRBV7-9 and TRBJ1-1 gives the whole variable domain DTGVSQNPRHKITKRGQNVTFRCDPISEHNRLYWYRQTLGQGPEFLTYFQNEAQLEKSRLLSDRFSAERPKGSFSTLEIQRTEQGDSAMYLCASGFWTGEAFFGQGTRLTVV.

The rearrangement uses TRBV6-5 and TRBJ1-1, with no clear D. The CDR3 sequence is 14 residues long. Germline V gene data show CDR1 as MNHEY and CDR2 as SVGAGI. Trimming pared 0 bases from V and 2 bases from J, leaving 7 bases between. The DNA for the CDR3 is TGTGCCAGCAGTTACTCATCTAGAAACACTGAAGCTTTCTTT. Translated, it gives CASSYSSRNTEAFF.

This clonotype was recorded a few times. The chain links TRBV6-2 or TRBV6-3 to TRBJ1-5; D may be TRBD1 (6 bases). In germline, CDR1 is MNHEY, CDR2 SVGEGT. Trimming left V 5 bases short and J 3 bases short, with 14 bases between. The CDR3 spans 15 residues. The CDR3 here is CASSTMGDNNQPQHF. CDR3 coding DNA: TGTGCCAGCAGTACCATGGGGGACAACAATCAGCCCCAGCATTTT.

The V and J genes are TRBV15 and TRBJ1-5; D unclear. CDR3 length equals 12 residues. Germline CDR1 is LNHNV and CDR2 is YYDKDF (reference sequence). Deletions cut 3 bases from V and 5 bases from J, with 5 bases between. The CDR3 loop is CATSRRDQPQHF. CDR3 nucleotides: TGTGCCACCAGCAGGCGAGATCAGCCCCAGCATTTT. Drawing the rest from reference TRBV15 and TRBJ1-5, the complete variable domain is DAMVIQNPRYQVTQFGKPVTLSCSQTLNHNVMYWYQQKSSQAPKLLFHYYDKDFNNEADTPDNFQSRRPNTSFCFLDIRSPGLGDTAMYLCATSRRDQPQHFGDGTRLSIL.